Presented here are 2 T cell receptor beta chains from one specimen sequenced in a study of PD-1 blockade in classical Hodgkin lymphoma (TCRdb year 2020). The time point tag for this specimen amounts to: cycle 2 day 1 (C2D1) of nivolumab. All trial patients had relapsed after autologous stem cell transplantation, with cohorts A, B and C differing in prior brentuximab vedotin exposure. To prepare the library, the immunoSEQ multiplex PCR assay was applied. TCRdb mirrors the immuneACCESS table, restricted to in-frame sequences. Some clones are absent from its copies; in checked studies, under half trace to an unresolved V gene, and the reason for the others is unknown. For this sample the table gives roughly 96,000 clones, of which 75% to 90% were detected only once. The ten largest clones capture about 10% of the sample. This material consisted of peripheral blood mononuclear cells (PBMCs), taken before the second cycle of nivolumab. The receptor source for this set is a human donor with classical Hodgkin lymphoma.

This clone was seen once. This rearrangement joins TRBV19 to TRBJ2-1; TRBD1 aligns across 7 bases. V was pared by 7 bases and J by 2 bases, with 8 bases of the junction left unmatched. The CDR3 spans 15 residues. CDR1 is LNHDA, CDR2 SQIVND, per germline (reference sequence). In nucleotides, the CDR3 is TGTGCCAGTACTCCGGGACAGACACCCTACAATGAGCAGTTCTTC. It yields the protein CASTPGQTPYNEQFF.

The J gene is TRBJ2-1, the V gene TRBV6-4; 8 bases map to TRBD1. The CDR3 extends over 13 amino acids. Trimming took 5 bases from V and 9 from J; bases not matched to a gene: 6. CDR1 MRHNA and CDR2 SNTAGT come from the germline V gene. The CDR3 here is CASSLDRGSEQFF. In DNA, the CDR3 is TGTGCCAGCAGTCTCGACAGGGGCAGTGAGCAGTTCTTC.